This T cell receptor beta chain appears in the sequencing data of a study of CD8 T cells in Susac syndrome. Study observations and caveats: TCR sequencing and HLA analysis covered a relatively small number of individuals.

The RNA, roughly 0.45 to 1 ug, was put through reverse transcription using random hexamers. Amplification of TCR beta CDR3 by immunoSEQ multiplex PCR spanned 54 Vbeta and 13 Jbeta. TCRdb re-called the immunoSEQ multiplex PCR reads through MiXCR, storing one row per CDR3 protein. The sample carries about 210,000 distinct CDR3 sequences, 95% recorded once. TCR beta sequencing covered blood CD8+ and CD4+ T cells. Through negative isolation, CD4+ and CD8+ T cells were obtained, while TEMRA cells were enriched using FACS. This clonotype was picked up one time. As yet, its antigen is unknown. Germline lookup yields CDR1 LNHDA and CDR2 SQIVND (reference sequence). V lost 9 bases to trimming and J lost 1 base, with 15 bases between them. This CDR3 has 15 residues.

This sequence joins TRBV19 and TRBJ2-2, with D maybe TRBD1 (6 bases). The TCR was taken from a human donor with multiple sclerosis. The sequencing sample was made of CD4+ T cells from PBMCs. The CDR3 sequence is CASLRTARNTGELFF. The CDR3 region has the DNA TGTGCCAGCCTTCGGACAGCGCGGAACACCGGGGAGCTGTTTTTT. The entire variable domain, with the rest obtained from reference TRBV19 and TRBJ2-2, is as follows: DGGITQSPKYLFRKEGQNVTLSCEQNLNHDAMYWYRQDPGQGLRLIYYSQIVNDFQKGDIAEGYSVSREKKESFPLTVTSAQKNPTAFYLCASLRTARNTGELFFGEGSRLTVL.